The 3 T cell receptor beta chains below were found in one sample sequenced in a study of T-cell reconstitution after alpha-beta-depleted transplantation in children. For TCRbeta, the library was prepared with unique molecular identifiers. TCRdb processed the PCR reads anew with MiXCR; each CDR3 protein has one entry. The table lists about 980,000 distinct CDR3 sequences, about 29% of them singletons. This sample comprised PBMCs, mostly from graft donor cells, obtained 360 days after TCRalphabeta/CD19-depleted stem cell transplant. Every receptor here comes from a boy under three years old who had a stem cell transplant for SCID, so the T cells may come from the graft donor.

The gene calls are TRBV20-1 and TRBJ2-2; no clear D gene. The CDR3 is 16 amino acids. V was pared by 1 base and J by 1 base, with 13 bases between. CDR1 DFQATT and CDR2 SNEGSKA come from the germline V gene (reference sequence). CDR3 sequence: CSARGKRSENTGELFF. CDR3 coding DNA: TGCAGTGCTAGAGGGAAACGGTCCGAGAACACCGGGGAGCTGTTTTTT.

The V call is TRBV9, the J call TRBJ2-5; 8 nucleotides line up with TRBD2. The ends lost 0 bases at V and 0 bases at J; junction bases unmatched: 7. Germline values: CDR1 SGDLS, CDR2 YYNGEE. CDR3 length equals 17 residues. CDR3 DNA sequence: TGTGCCAGCAGCGTAGGAAGGGCTAGCGGGTACCAAGAGACCCAGTACTTC. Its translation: CASSVGRASGYQETQYF.

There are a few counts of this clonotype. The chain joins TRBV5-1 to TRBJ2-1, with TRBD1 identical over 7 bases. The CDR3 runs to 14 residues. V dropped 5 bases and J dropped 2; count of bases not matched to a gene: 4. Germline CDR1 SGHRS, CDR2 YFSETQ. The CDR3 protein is CASSQGQTYNEQFF. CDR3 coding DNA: TGCGCCAGCAGTCAGGGACAGACCTACAATGAGCAGTTCTTC.